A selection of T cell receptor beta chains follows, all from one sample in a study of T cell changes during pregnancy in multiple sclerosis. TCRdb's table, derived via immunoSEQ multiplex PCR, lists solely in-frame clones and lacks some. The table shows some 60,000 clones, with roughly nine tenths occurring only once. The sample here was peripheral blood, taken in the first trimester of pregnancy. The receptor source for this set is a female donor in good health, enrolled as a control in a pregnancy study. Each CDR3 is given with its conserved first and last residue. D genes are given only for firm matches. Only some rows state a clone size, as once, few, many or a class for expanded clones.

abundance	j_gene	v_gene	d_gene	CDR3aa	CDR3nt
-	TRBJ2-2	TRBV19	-	CASSPVSFNTGELFF	TGTGCCAGTAGTCCCGTTAGCTTTAACACCGGGGAGCTGTTTTTT
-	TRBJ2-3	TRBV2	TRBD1	CASSSGQGAGTDTQYF	TGTGCCAGCAGTTCTGGACAGGGGGCGGGCACAGATACGCAGTATTTT
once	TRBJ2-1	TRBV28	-	CASSLNRDNEQFF	TGTGCCAGCAGTTTAAACAGGGACAATGAGCAGTTCTTC
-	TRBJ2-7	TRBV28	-	CASRDTGSLYEQYF	TGTGCCAGCAGAGACACAGGGTCTCTCTACGAGCAGTACTTC
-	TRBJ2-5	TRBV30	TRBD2	CAWSSGLAGQETQYF	TGTGCCTGGAGTTCGGGACTAGCGGGGCAGGAGACCCAGTACTTC
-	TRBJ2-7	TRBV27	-	CASRQNSMDTHGIYEQYF	TGTGCCAGCAGACAAAACTCCATGGACACCCACGGAATATACGAGCAGTACTTC
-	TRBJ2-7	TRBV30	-	CAWSVTGQPYEQYF	TGTGCCTGGAGTGTAACGGGACAACCATACGAGCAGTACTTC
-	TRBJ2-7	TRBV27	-	CASSLSGVEQYF	TGTGCCAGCAGTTTATCCGGTGTCGAGCAGTACTTC
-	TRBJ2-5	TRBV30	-	CAWSGEETQYF	TGTGCCTGGAGTGGAGAAGAGACCCAGTACTTC
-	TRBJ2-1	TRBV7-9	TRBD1	CASSLTGGIVNEQFF	TGTGCCAGCAGCTTGACAGGGGGCATTGTCAATGAGCAGTTCTTC
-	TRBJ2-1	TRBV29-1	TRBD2	CSVGGGTSDYNEQFF	TGCAGCGTTGGGGGGGGGACTAGCGACTACAATGAGCAGTTCTTC
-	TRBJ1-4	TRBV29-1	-	CSVEDQGRGETNEKLFF	TGCAGCGTTGAAGATCAGGGCAGGGGAGAAACTAATGAAAAACTGTTTTTT
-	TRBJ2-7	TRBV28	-	CASSGGRAPGNTLSEQYF	TGTGCCAGCAGCGGTGGCAGGGCCCCTGGGAATACCCTCTCCGAGCAGTACTTC
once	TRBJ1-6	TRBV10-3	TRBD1	CAIIRMGQVSSYNSPLHF	TGTGCCATCATCAGGATGGGACAGGTGAGCTCCTATAATTCACCCCTCCACTTT
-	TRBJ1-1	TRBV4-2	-	CASSQVWGESTEAFF	TGTGCCAGCAGCCAAGTGTGGGGGGAGAGCACTGAAGCTTTCTTT
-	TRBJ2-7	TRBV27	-	CASSFRGGYEQYF	TGTGCCAGCAGTTTCCGGGGAGGATACGAGCAGTACTTC
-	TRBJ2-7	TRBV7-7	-	CASSLSRGNEQYF	TGTGCTAGCAGCTTATCAAGAGGGAACGAGCAGTACTTC
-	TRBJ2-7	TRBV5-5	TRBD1	CASSWTGTGSPYEQYF	TGTGCCAGCAGCTGGACCGGGACAGGTTCTCCCTACGAGCAGTACTTC
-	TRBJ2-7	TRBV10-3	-	CAIKEGAREQYF	TGTGCCATCAAGGAGGGGGCGCGGGAGCAGTACTTC
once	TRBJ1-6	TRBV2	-	CASSPRTGDNSPLHF	TGTGCCAGCAGTCCCCGGACGGGAGATAATTCACCCCTCCACTTT
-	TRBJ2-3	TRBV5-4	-	CASSLGEYTQYF	TGTGCCAGCAGCTTGGGAGAATATACGCAGTATTTT
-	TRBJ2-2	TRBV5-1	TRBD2	CASRDYSGGGANTGELFF	TGCGCCAGCAGAGATTATAGCGGGGGGGGCGCGAACACCGGGGAGCTGTTTTTT
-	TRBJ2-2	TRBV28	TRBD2	CASSERPQSGRHWGTGELFF	TGTGCCAGCAGTGAAAGGCCCCAGAGCGGGAGGCATTGGGGCACCGGGGAGCTGTTTTTT
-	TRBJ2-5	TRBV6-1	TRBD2	CASSSTSGSGAQYF	TGTGCCAGCAGTTCGACTAGCGGGAGTGGGGCCCAGTACTTC
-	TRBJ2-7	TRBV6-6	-	CAIQGTSDEQYF	TGTGCCATCCAGGGAACCTCCGACGAGCAGTACTTC
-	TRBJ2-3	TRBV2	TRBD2	CASSKRTSGSEDTQYF	TGTGCCAGCAGTAAACGGACTAGCGGGAGTGAAGATACGCAGTATTTT
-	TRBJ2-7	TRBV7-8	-	CASSLPLTRTSYEQYF	TGTGCCAGCAGCTTACCTCTCACAAGAACCTCCTACGAGCAGTACTTC